The present T cell receptor beta chain was sequenced within a study of T cell clonality in common variable immunodeficiency. This clone was counted at least ten times. As yet, its antigen is unknown. The read is 3 residues too short to cover the CDR3 end, so that end is filled in from the germline J gene. Clones were sequenced by immunoSEQ multiplex PCR, and TCRdb holds only the in-frame ones, with some missing. The table lists about 45,000 clones, with no singletons. Trimming pared 3 bases from V and 0 bases from J, leaving 6 bases between. The CDR3 contains 13 residues. Germline V gene lookup returns CDR1 ENHRY and CDR2 SYGVKD. Study observations and caveats: Fewer TCRbeta clones were shared among CVID subjects than controls.

Input material: peripheral blood mononuclear cells. The V and J genes are TRBV10-3 and TRBJ2-7, with unresolved D. This receptor was obtained from a person aged 18-69 years in good health. CDR3 DNA, as far as it was read: TGTGCCATCAGTGACCCTCCCTCCTACGAG. Translation gives CAISDPPSYE. The complete CDR3 reads CAISDPPSYEQYF.